Below are 14 T cell receptor beta chains sequenced from a single sample in a study of T-cell memory formation after mild COVID-19 (dated by TCRdb to about 2021). Library prep was done by 5' RACE. Sequencing relied on an Illumina NovaSeq 6000. The public reads were reprocessed in TCRdb via fastp at Q25 and MiXCR, keeping in-frame beta chains. Here each entry gathers all rows of one CDR3 protein and keeps the most common genes and DNA. For this sample there are 350,000 to 500,000 distinct CDR3 sequences; approximately 18% appear just once. Clones ranked in the top ten supply about 22% of the sample. Sequences were obtained from PBMCs or a T cell subset sorted from them (not recorded which). These receptors were collected from a man between 18 and 29 years old who had mild COVID-19 (a few samples of this study predate the infection). The sample titles of this study are shuffled in the database, so cell type and time point are left out; the donor was told from shared clones.

The genes are TRBV4-2 and TRBJ2-1; perhaps TRBD2 as D (6 bases). Trimming stripped 3 bases from V and 4 bases from J, with 7 bases between. The CDR3 covers 13 residues. Germline loops: CDR1 LGHNA, CDR2 YNFKEQ. The CDR3 region is CASSHLAYNEQFF. As DNA, the CDR3 is TGTGCCAGCAGCCATCTAGCGTACAATGAGCAGTTCTTC.

This clonotype was detected only a few times. The genes are TRBV9 and TRBJ2-2; 11 bases map to TRBD2. Germline V gene data show CDR1 as SGDLS and CDR2 as YYNGEE. The ends lost 4 bases at V and 2 bases at J; junction bases unmatched: 10. The CDR3 has 18 amino acids. As DNA, the CDR3 is TGTGCCAGCAGCCCTCAGACTAGCGGGGCAACTAACACCGGGGAGCTGTTTTTT. Translation: CASSPQTSGATNTGELFF.

This clonotype came up a few times. This chain uses TRBV10-3 with TRBJ2-7; TRBD1 might be the D (5 bases). The V end lost 5 bases, the J end lost 4 bases, and 9 bases lay between the germline ends. The CDR3 is 12 amino acids. Germline assignment: CDR1 ENHRY and CDR2 SYGVKD. The CDR3 here is CAISLQGYEQYF. CDR3 bases: TGTGCCATCAGTCTCCAGGGTTACGAGCAGTACTTC.

There are a few counts of this clonotype. The chain links TRBV7-2 to TRBJ1-2; no clear D. Germline CDR1 and CDR2: SGHTA and FQGNSA. The V end lost 2 bases, the J end lost 4 bases, and 5 bases lay between the germline ends. This CDR3 comprises 12 residues. CDR3 sequence: CASSLRSYGYTF. The CDR3 DNA is TGTGCCAGCAGCTTACGGTCCTATGGCTACACCTTC.

This sequence joins TRBV7-8 and TRBJ1-4, with 8 bases identical to TRBD1. V gave up 1 base and J gave up 4 bases; unmatched junction bases: 11. This CDR3 has 18 residues. From germline, CDR1 is SGHVS and CDR2 FQNEAQ. CDR3 sequence (DNA): TGTGCCAGCAGCTTAGGGGTGGCAGGGGGCGCGGTTAATGAAAAACTGTTTTTT. Its translation: CASSLGVAGGAVNEKLFF.

This clonotype was picked up a small number of times. Written as DNA, the CDR3 is TGCGCCAGCAGCCCATTGGGTGTACGCGGGTGGTACAATGAGCAGTTCTTC. Translated, it gives CASSPLGVRGWYNEQFF. The chain combines TRBV4-3 with TRBJ2-1; maybe TRBD2 (5 bases). The V gene's germline CDR1 is LGHNA and CDR2 YSLEER. This CDR3 region has 17 residues. Trimming shortened V by 4 bases and J by 4 bases, and 20 bases separated the two germline ends.

This clonotype was detected a few times. The V call is TRBV4-2, the J call TRBJ2-3, with a possible D match to TRBD2 (6 bases). Germline V gene lookup returns CDR1 LGHNA and CDR2 YNFKEQ. V was pared by 3 bases and J by 2 bases, with 12 bases between. The CDR3 spans 15 residues. CDR3 in amino acids: CASSQTGTLTDTQYF. DNA for the CDR3: TGTGCCAGCAGCCAGACCGGGACTCTCACAGATACGCAGTATTTT.

The rearrangement links TRBV20-1 to TRBJ2-7, with D possibly being TRBD2 (5 bases). CDR3 length: 13 amino acids. The germline CDR1 and CDR2 sequences are DFQATT and SNEGSKA (reference sequence). Trimming shortened V by 2 bases and J by 5 bases, and 13 bases separated the two germline ends. The CDR3 loop reads CSARTGYCDEQYV. The CDR3 DNA follows: TGCAGTGCTAGAACGGGGTACTGCGACGAGCAGTACGTC.

This clonotype came up a few times. V and J are TRBV5-4 and TRBJ2-1, with D hard to call. Germline V CDR1 and CDR2: SGHNT, YYREEE (reference sequence). The CDR3 loop spans 15 amino acids. V lost 0 bases, J lost 5 bases, and 12 bases lay in between. The DNA of the CDR3 is TGTGCCAGCAGCTTGGGGGCGGTACGTGACAATGAGCAGTTCTTC. As protein: CASSLGAVRDNEQFF.

The CDR3 loop reads CASSEAYSFGYTF. CDR3 coding DNA: TGTGCCAGCAGTGAAGCGTACAGCTTTGGCTACACCTTC. The gene calls are TRBV6-1 and TRBJ1-2; D is undetermined. Looked up from germline, CDR1 is MNHNS and CDR2 is SASEGT. V dropped 0 bases and J dropped 7 bases, with 9 bases sitting between them. This CDR3 comprises 13 residues.

The rearrangement uses TRBV3-1 and TRBJ2-3, with 7 bases lining up with TRBD2. This CDR3 spans 16 amino acids. J was trimmed by 6 bases and V by 4 bases; bases with no gene match: 13. Germline loops: CDR1 LGHDT, CDR2 YNNKEL (reference sequence). CDR3 protein: CASSPRQAGSRDTQYF. DNA of the CDR3: TGTGCCAGCAGCCCTCGGCAAGCGGGGTCGAGGGATACGCAGTATTTT.

The chain combines TRBV5-1 with TRBJ1-6; possibly TRBD1 for D (5 bases). Germline CDR1 is SGHRS and CDR2 is YFSETQ. CDR3 length: 13 residues. Between the trimmed V and J ends, which lost 4 bases and 9 bases, there was a span of 11 bases. In DNA form, the CDR3 reads TGCGCCAGCAGCGCTGCTAGGGGTTCACCCCTCCACTTT. Translation gives CASSAARGSPLHF. Filled out from reference TRBV5-1 and TRBJ1-6, the complete variable domain reads KAGVTQTPRYLIKTRGQQVTLSCSPISGHRSVSWYQQTPGQGLQFLFEYFSETQRNKGNFPGRFSGRQFSNSRSEMNVSTLELGDSALYLCASSAARGSPLHFGNGTRLTVT.

Only a few counts were recorded for this clonotype. This sequence joins TRBV12-3 or TRBV12-4 and TRBJ1-6; no clear D gene. The V gene lost 3 bases and the J gene lost 9 bases, with 9 bases spanning the gap. CDR3 length: 13 residues. The CDR3 DNA reads as TGTGCCAGCAGTTTCGGGTCCTCTTCACCCCTCCACTTT. It encodes CASSFGSSSPLHF.

In its sample, this clonotype was seen a few times. CDR3 amino acids: CASSWTVELFF. In DNA, the CDR3 is TGTGCCAGCAGTTGGACAGTAGAGCTGTTTTTT. The chain employs TRBV11-2 and TRBJ2-2; D perhaps matches TRBD1 (6 bases). The V gene lost 6 bases and the J gene lost 11 bases, with 10 bases spanning the gap. This CDR3 comprises 11 residues. CDR1 SGHAT and CDR2 FQNNGV come from the germline V gene.